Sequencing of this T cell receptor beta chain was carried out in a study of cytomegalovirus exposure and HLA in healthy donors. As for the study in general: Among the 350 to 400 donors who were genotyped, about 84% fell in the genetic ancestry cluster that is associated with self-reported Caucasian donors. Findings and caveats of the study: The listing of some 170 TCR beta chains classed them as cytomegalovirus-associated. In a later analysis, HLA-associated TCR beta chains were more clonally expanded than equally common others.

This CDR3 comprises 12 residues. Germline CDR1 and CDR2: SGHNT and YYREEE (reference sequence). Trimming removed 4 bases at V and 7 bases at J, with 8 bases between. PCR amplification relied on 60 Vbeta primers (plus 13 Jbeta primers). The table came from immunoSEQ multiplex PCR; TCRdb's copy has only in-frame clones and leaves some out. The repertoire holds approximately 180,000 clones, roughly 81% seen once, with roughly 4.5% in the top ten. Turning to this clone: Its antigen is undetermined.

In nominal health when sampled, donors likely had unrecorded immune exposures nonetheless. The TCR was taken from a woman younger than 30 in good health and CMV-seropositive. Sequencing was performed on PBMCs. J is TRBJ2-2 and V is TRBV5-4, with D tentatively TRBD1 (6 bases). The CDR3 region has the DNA TGTGCCAGCAGCCAGGGGATCGGGGAGCTGTTTTTT. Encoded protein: CASSQGIGELFF.